This T cell receptor (beta chain) is drawn from a study of glioma-infiltrating T cells after dendritic cell vaccination. Overall study: Autologous tumor lysate-pulsed dendritic cell vaccination was given between the early 2000s and the early 2010s.

Input was roughly 2.2 ug genomic DNA, or all available if less. Sequencing was performed with immunoSEQ multiplex PCR; in TCRdb, only in-frame clones are kept and a portion is missing. Of some 70,000 clones listed, 80% to 85% are singletons. This clone was picked up a small number of times. The CDR3 is 13 residues long. In germline, CDR1 is MNHEY, CDR2 SVGAGI. The V gene lost 7 bases and the J gene lost 2 bases, with 12 bases spanning the gap. The sample in question was blood, obtained before dendritic cell vaccination. The sequence derives from a human donor with glioblastoma. The J gene is TRBJ2-7, the V gene TRBV6-5; D gene ambiguous. This CDR3 is CASTDSHTYEQYF. CDR3 DNA sequence: TGTGCCAGCACTGATAGCCATACCTACGAGCAGTACTTC.